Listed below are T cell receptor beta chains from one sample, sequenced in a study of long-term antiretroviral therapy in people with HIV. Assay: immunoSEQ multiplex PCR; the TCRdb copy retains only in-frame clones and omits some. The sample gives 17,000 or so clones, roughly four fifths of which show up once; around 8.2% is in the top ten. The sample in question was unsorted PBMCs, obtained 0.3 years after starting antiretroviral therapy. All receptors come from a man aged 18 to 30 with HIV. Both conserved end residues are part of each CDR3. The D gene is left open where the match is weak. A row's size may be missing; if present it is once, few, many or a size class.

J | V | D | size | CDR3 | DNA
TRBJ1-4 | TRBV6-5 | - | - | CASSYGEELFF | TGTGCCAGCAGTTATGGTGAAGAACTGTTTTTT
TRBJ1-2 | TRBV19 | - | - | CATHRDRGGYTF | TGTGCCACTCATAGGGACCGCGGCGGCTACACCTTC
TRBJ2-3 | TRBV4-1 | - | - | CASSQDLYSGLTQYF | TGCGCCAGCAGCCAAGATCTGTATTCAGGTCTTACGCAGTATTTT
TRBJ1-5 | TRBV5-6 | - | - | CASSTTGNQPQHF | TGTGCCAGCAGCACGACAGGCAATCAGCCCCAGCATTTT
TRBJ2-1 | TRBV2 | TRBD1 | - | CASTQGQYNEQFF | TGTGCCAGCACCCAGGGACAGTACAATGAGCAGTTCTTC
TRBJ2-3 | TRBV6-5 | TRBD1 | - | CASSTTGGVADTQYF | TGTGCCAGCAGTACGACAGGGGGCGTCGCAGATACGCAGTATTTT
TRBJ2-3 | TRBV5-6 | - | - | CASSRDQRTDTQYF | TGTGCCAGCAGCCGGGACCAACGCACAGATACGCAGTATTTT
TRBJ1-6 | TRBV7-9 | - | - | CASSSNSGSSYNSPLHF | TGTGCCAGCAGCTCAAACAGCGGAAGCTCCTATAATTCACCCCTCCACTTT
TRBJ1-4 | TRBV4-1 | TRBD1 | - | CASSTRTGGANEKLFF | TGCGCCAGCAGCACCCGGACAGGGGGCGCGAATGAAAAACTGTTTTTT
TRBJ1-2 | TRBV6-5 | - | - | CASRRGLDHYGYTF | TGTGCCAGCAGAAGGGGTCTAGATCACTATGGCTACACCTTC
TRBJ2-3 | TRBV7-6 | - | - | CASSQGGHSAQYF | TGTGCCAGCAGTCAAGGCGGACATTCGGCGCAGTATTTT
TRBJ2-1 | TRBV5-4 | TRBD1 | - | CASSPGTVSVGEQFF | TGTGCCAGCAGCCCCGGGACAGTCTCCGTGGGGGAGCAGTTCTTC
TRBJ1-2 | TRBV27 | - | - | CASSPTGEGRGGYTF | TGTGCCAGCAGTCCCACCGGGGAGGGTAGAGGAGGCTACACCTTC
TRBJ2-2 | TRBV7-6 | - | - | CASSQGVQGGGELFF | TGTGCCAGCAGCCAAGGGGTCCAAGGGGGCGGGGAGCTGTTTTTT
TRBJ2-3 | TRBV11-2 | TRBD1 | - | CASSPWTGGPTDTQYF | TGTGCCAGCAGCCCATGGACAGGGGGCCCCACAGATACGCAGTATTTT
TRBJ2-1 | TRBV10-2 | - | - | CATLAGIYNEQFF | TGCGCCACCTTGGCGGGGATCTACAATGAGCAGTTCTTC
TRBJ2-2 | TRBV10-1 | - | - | CASSKTGNTGELFF | TGCGCCAGCAGTAAAACAGGGAACACCGGGGAGCTGTTTTTT
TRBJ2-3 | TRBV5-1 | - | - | CASSSGQVGGDTQYF | TGCGCCAGCAGCTCGGGACAGGTGGGGGGGGATACGCAGTATTTT
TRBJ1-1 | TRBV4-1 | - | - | CASSQAGGSAEAFF | TGCGCCAGCAGCCAAGCGGGCGGGTCGGCTGAAGCTTTCTTT
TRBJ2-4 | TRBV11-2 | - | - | CASRNTGLAKNIQYF | TGTGCCAGCCGGAATACTGGACTAGCCAAAAACATTCAGTACTTC
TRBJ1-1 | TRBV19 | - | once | CASSITRIMNTEAFF | TGTGCCAGTAGTATCACCAGGATCATGAACACTGAAGCTTTCTTT
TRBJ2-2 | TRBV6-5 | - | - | CASSYSTIANTGELFF | TGTGCCAGCAGTTACTCCACAATCGCGAACACCGGGGAGCTGTTTTTT